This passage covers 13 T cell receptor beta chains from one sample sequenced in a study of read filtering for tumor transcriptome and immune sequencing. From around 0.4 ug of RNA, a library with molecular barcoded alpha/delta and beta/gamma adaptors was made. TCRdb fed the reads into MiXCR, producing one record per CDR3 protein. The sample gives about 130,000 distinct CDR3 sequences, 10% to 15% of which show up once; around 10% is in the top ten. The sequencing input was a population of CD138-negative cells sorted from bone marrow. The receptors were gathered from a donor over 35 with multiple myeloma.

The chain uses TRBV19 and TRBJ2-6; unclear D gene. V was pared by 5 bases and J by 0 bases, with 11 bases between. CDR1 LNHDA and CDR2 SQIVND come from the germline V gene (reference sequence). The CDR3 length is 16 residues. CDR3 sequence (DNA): TGTGCCAGTAGTTCCCACTGGAGCTCTGGGGCCAACGTCCTGACTTTC. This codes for CASSSHWSSGANVLTF.

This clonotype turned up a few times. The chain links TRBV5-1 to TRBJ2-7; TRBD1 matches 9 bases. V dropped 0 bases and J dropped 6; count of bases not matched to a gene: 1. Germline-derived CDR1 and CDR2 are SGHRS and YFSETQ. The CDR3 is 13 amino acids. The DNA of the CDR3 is TGCGCCAGCAGCTTGGCGGGACAGGGCGAGCAGTACTTC. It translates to CASSLAGQGEQYF.

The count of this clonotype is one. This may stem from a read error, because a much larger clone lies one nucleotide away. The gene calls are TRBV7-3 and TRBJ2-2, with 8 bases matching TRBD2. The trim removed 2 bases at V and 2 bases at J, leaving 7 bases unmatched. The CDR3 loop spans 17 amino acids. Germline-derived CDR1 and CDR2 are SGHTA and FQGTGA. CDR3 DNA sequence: TGTGCCAGCAGCTTAGCCCAGCGGGAGAACAACACCGGGGAGCTGTTTTTT. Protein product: CASSLAQRENNTGELFF.

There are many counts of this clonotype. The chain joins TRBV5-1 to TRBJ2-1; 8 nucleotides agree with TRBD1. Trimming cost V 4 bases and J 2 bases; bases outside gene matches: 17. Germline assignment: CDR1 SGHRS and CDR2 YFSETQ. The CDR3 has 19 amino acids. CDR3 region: CASSLTAPSDRGAYNEQFF. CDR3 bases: TGCGCCAGCAGCCTGACTGCCCCCTCAGACAGGGGAGCCTACAATGAGCAGTTCTTC.

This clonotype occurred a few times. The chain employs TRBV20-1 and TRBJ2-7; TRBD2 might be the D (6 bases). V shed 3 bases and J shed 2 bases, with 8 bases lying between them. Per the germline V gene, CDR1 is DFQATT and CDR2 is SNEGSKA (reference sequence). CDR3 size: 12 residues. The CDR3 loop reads CSARRGTYEQYF. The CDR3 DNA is TGCAGTGCTAGGCGGGGAACCTACGAGCAGTACTTC.

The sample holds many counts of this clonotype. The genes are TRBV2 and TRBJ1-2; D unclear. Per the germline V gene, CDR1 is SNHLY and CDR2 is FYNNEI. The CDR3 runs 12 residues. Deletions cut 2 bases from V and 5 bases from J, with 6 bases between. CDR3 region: CASSETEYGYTF. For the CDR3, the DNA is TGTGCCAGCAGTGAAACTGAATATGGCTACACCTTC.

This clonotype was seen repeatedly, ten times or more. CDR3 bases: TGTGCCAGCAGCCAAGAAGTGGGCAGCCTAATGGTGACCCAGTACTTC. It encodes CASSQEVGSLMVTQYF. This chain links TRBV3-1 with TRBJ2-5, with no clear D. The CDR3 is made up of 16 amino acids. V gave up 0 bases and J gave up 7 bases, with 18 bases separating them. The germline V gene encodes CDR1 LGHDT and CDR2 YNNKEL (reference sequence).

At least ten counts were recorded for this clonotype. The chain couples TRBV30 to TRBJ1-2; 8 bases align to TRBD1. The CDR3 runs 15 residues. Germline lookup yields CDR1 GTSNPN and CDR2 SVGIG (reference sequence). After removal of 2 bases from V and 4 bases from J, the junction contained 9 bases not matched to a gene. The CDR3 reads CAWSSYRGTVYGYTF. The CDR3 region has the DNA TGTGCCTGGAGTTCCTACAGGGGGACCGTCTATGGCTACACCTTC.

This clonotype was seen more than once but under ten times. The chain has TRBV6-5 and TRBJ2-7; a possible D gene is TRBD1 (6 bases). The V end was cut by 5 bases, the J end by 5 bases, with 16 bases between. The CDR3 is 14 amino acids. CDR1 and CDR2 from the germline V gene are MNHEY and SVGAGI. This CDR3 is CASSTGISFNEQYF. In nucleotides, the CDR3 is TGTGCCAGCAGTACAGGGATTAGTTTCAACGAGCAGTACTTC.

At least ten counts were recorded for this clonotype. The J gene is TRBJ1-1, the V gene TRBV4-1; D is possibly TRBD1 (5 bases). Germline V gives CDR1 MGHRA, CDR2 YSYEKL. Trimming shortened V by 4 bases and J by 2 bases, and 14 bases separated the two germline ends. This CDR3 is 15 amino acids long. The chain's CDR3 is CASSRDTGGNTEAFF. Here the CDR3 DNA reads TGCGCCAGCAGCCGAGACACCGGGGGAAACACTGAAGCTTTCTTT.

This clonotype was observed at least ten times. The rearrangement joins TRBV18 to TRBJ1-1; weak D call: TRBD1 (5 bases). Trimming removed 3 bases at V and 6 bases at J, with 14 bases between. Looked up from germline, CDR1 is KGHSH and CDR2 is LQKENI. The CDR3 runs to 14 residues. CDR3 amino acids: CASSPGRLGAEAFF. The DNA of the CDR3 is TGTGCCAGCTCACCGGGTCGGCTGGGGGCTGAAGCTTTCTTT.

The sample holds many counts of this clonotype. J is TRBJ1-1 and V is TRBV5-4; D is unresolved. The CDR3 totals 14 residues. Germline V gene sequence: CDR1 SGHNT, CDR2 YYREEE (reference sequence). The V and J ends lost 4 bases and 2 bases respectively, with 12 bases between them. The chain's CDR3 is CASSPGTTNTEAFF. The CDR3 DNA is TGTGCCAGCAGCCCGGGAACAACAAACACTGAAGCTTTCTTT.

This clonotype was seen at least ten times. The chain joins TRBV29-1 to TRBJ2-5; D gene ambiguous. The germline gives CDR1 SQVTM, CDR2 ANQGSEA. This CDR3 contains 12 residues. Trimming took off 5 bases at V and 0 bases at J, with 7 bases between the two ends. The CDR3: CSVQTNQETQYF. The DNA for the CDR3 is TGCAGCGTTCAGACCAACCAAGAGACCCAGTACTTC.